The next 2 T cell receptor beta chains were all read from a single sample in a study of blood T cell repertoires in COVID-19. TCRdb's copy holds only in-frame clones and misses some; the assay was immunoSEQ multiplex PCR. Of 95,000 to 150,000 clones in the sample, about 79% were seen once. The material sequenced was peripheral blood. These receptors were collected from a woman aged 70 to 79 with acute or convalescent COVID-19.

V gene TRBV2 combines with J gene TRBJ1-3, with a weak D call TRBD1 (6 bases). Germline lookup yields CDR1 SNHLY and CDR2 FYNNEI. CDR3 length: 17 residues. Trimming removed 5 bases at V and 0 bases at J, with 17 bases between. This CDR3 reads CASSPFGTMLSGNTIYF. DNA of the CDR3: TGTGCCAGCAGTCCCTTCGGGACAATGCTCTCTGGAAACACCATATATTTT.

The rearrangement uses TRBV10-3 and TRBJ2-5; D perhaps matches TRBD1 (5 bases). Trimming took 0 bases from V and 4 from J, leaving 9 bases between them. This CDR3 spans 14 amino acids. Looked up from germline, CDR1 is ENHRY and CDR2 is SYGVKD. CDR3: CAISESGARETQYF. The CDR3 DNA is TGTGCCATCAGTGAGTCAGGGGCGCGAGAGACCCAGTACTTC.